This TCR beta chain emerged from a study of low-dose radiotherapy and immunotherapy resistance in tumors. Study-level information: Fractions of 0.5 Gy went to Cohort 1 every 2 weeks, totaling 6.5 Gy. Nivolumab was given to patients as a 240 mg flat dose every two weeks, and ipilimumab at 1 mg/kg every six weeks. Both were delivered intravenously.

Gene-specific TRAV and TRBV primers were used for first-strand cDNA, covering alpha and beta chains. TCR amplification ran roughly 21 PCR cycles using constant-region and V-primer adapter primers. In TCRdb, the reads were re-called with MiXCR into one record per CDR3 protein. Among around 90,000 distinct CDR3 sequences, under 20% were seen once, and the ten largest hold about 5.5%. Time point described: before trial treatment. It was nivolumab, ipilimumab, aspirin, low-dose cyclophosphamide and low-dose radiotherapy that donors received. Patients eligible had advanced solid tumors without tumor-infiltrating lymphocytes. CDR3 size: 15 residues. Germline CDR1 SGHRS, CDR2 YFSETQ. Trimming shortened V by 0 bases and J by 6 bases, and 15 bases separated the two germline ends.

This specimen was PBMCs, taken before treatment. The sequence was obtained from a male donor with prostate cancer. This rearrangement joins TRBV5-1 to TRBJ1-2; weak D call: TRBD1 (5 bases). In DNA, the CDR3 is TGCGCCAGCAGCTTGGAGTATGGTCGGGGCGATGGCTACACCTTC. Its protein is CASSLEYGRGDGYTF.